This T cell receptor beta chain derives from a study of siplizumab effects on memory and regulatory T cells. Study outcomes and limitations: Siplizumab led to significantly less abundant alloreactive sequences that could be traced back to unstimulated CD4+ memory cells.

V was pared by 3 bases and J by 4 bases, with 4 bases of the junction left unmatched. The CDR3 is 14 amino acids. Germline-derived CDR1 and CDR2 are SGDLS and YYNGEE. TCRdb keeps only in-frame clones here, not all; method: immunoSEQ multiplex PCR. The table shows 85,000 or so clones, with 95% occurring only once. To note about this clone: Its specificity is not known.

Sequenced input: CD8+ T cells sorted from blood. The chain combines TRBV9 with TRBJ1-1, with 9 bases identical to TRBD1. The clonotype was recovered from a human donor in good health. The CDR3 coding sequence is TGTGCCAGCAGCGCAACAGGGGGCACCACTGAAGCTTTCTTT. This gives the protein CASSATGGTTEAFF.